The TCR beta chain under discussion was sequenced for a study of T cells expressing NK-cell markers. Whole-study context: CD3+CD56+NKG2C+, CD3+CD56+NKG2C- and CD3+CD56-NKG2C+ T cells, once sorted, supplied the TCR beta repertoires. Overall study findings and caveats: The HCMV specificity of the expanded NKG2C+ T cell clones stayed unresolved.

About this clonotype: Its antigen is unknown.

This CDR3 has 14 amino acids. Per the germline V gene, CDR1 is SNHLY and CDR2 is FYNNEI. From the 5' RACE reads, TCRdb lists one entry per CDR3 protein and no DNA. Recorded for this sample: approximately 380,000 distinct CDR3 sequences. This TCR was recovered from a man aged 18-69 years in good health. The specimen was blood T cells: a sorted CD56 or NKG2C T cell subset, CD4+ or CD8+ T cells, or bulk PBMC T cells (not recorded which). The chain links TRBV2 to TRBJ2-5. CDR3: CASSEKRGRGTQYF.